The 19 T cell receptor beta chains listed next were all sequenced from one sample in a study of cytomegalovirus exposure and HLA in healthy donors (dated by TCRdb to 2017 to 2019). Library method: the immunoSEQ multiplex PCR assay. For the multiplex PCR, a mixture combining 60 forward primers for TCR Vbeta segments and 13 reverse primers for TCR Jbeta segments was used. TCRdb limited this immuneACCESS table to in-frame rearrangements with V and J called. A share of clones is missing; checked studies link under half to unresolved V genes, and the rest is unexplained. The sample yields 150,000 to 200,000 clones; around three quarters were counted once. Of the sample, about 2.2% falls within the top ten clones. Sequenced material: PBMCs. Receptors were obtained from a man aged 40-50 years in good health and CMV-seronegative.

Remarks on this clone: Compared with germline, one end of the junction differs, possibly owing to a read error. The chain couples TRBV14 to TRBJ2-4; tentatively, D is TRBD2 (5 bases). From germline, CDR1 is SGHDN and CDR2 FVKESK. The CDR3 runs 16 residues. The CDR3 is CASSPEVGPAKNSQYF. CDR3 coding DNA: TGTGCCAGCAGCCCGGAGGTAGGGCCAGCCAAAAACAGTCAGTACTTC.

The rearrangement uses TRBV5-1 and TRBJ2-2; TRBD1 aligns across 7 bases. This CDR3 is 18 amino acids long. Germline V gives CDR1 SGHRS, CDR2 YFSETQ. The V gene end was trimmed by 0 bases and the J gene end by 0 bases; junction bases not matched to a gene: 8. The DNA of the CDR3 is TGCGCCAGCAGCTTGGTGATTATCGGGACAGCGAACACCGGGGAGCTGTTTTTT. Translating gives CASSLVIIGTANTGELFF.

This rearrangement joins TRBV29-1 to TRBJ2-7; 7 bases agree with TRBD1. J was trimmed by 2 bases and V by 1 base; bases with no gene match: 2. Looked up from germline, CDR1 is SQVTM and CDR2 is ANQGSEA. CDR3 size: 13 residues. CDR3 sequence (DNA): TGCAGCGTTGAAGGGCAGGGGGCCTACGAGCAGTACTTC. Protein: CSVEGQGAYEQYF.

The rearrangement uses TRBV11-3 and TRBJ2-3, with D maybe TRBD2 (6 bases). Trimming pared 4 bases from V and 4 bases from J, leaving 12 bases between. Per the germline V gene, CDR1 is SGHNT and CDR2 is YENEEA. This CDR3 region has 14 residues. CDR3 residues: CASSSGSYADTQYF. CDR3 DNA: TGTGCCAGCAGCTCCGGGAGTTACGCAGATACGCAGTATTTT.

The rearrangement links TRBV5-4 to TRBJ2-5; TRBD1 is a possible D gene (8 bases). Per the germline V gene, CDR1 is SGHNT and CDR2 is YYREEE (reference sequence). Trimming pared 5 bases from V and 1 base from J, leaving 21 bases between. The CDR3 has 17 residues. CDR3 DNA sequence: TGTGCCAGCAGAGCCCAATTGGGAGGGACAGGCCAAGAGACCCAGTACTTC. Translated, it gives CASRAQLGGTGQETQYF.

V usage is TRBV28 and J usage is TRBJ2-7; perhaps TRBD2 as D (6 bases). Germline loops: CDR1 MDHEN, CDR2 SYDVKM. V gave up 6 bases and J gave up 3 bases, with 12 bases separating them. The CDR3 runs 13 residues. The CDR3 sequence is CASRPGGDYEQYF. In DNA, the CDR3 is TGTGCCAGCAGGCCTGGAGGGGACTACGAGCAGTACTTC.

The V call is TRBV28, the J call TRBJ2-3; 7 nucleotides align to TRBD1. The V gene end was trimmed by 4 bases and the J gene end by 1 base; junction bases not matched to a gene: 8. CDR1 MDHEN and CDR2 SYDVKM come from the germline V gene. The CDR3 runs 16 residues. The CDR3 is CASSSPGQDRTDTQYF. The DNA for the CDR3 is TGTGCCAGCAGTTCTCCCGGACAGGACCGCACAGATACGCAGTATTTT.

Only a few counts were recorded for this clone. The V call is TRBV7-9, the J call TRBJ1-5; 7 nucleotides align to TRBD1. This CDR3 comprises 13 residues. Germline V lookup: CDR1 SEHNR, CDR2 FQNEAQ (reference sequence). V shed 5 bases and J 7 bases; nucleotides not matched to a gene: 5. CDR3: CASSQGDLQPQHF. The CDR3 bases are TGTGCCAGCAGCCAGGGGGACCTCCAGCCCCAGCATTTT.

Only a few counts were recorded for this clone. The chain joins TRBV28 to TRBJ2-1; perhaps TRBD2 as D (6 bases). From germline, CDR1 is MDHEN and CDR2 SYDVKM. V lost 4 bases and J lost 0, with 13 bases in between. This CDR3 region has 16 residues. The CDR3 DNA follows: TGTGCCAGCAGTTCTCTATCCGGGGGCTCCTACAATGAGCAGTTCTTC. Amino acids: CASSSLSGGSYNEQFF.

The chain links TRBV2 to TRBJ2-1; TRBD2 matches at 8 bases. Germline V gene lookup returns CDR1 SNHLY and CDR2 FYNNEI. The V and J ends lost 3 bases and 6 bases, in that order; junction bases with no gene match: 7. The CDR3 extends over 15 amino acids. CDR3 in amino acids: CASSDRAGGPNEQFF. CDR3 nucleotide sequence: TGTGCCAGCAGTGACCGGGCGGGAGGACCCAATGAGCAGTTCTTC.

The chain uses TRBV5-5 and TRBJ2-7, with 10 bases matching TRBD2. CDR3 length: 17 residues. Losses at the gene ends were 0 bases for V and 4 bases for J; bases not matched to a gene: 10. Germline lookup yields CDR1 SGHKS and CDR2 YYEKEE (reference sequence). The CDR3 sequence is CASSLDSSGRRAYEQYF. For the CDR3, the DNA is TGTGCCAGCAGCTTGGATTCTAGCGGGAGAAGGGCGTACGAGCAGTACTTC.

V usage is TRBV28 and J usage is TRBJ1-2; 10 bases agree with TRBD1. J was trimmed by 2 bases and V by 7 bases; bases with no gene match: 4. The CDR3 contains 14 residues. Germline V lookup: CDR1 MDHEN, CDR2 SYDVKM. CDR3 region: CASTLTGGNYGYTF. Here the CDR3 DNA reads TGTGCCAGCACCCTGACAGGGGGCAACTATGGCTACACCTTC.

As DNA, the CDR3 is TGTGCCAGCAGCTTAGGGACTAGCGGTTTAAGGGAGCAGTACTTC. Amino acid sequence: CASSLGTSGLREQYF. V is TRBV11-2 and J is TRBJ2-7, with 10 bases lining up with TRBD2. CDR3 size: 15 residues. In germline, CDR1 is SGHAT, CDR2 FQNNGV. The V and J ends lost 1 base and 7 bases, in that order; junction bases with no gene match: 7.

This clone has only a few counts. V usage is TRBV10-3 and J usage is TRBJ2-3; TRBD2 matches 12 bases. Per germline, CDR1 ENHRY and CDR2 SYGVKD. V dropped 4 bases and J dropped 1; count of bases not matched to a gene: 6. CDR3 size: 17 residues. The DNA for the CDR3 is TGTGCCATCAGTGGGGGACTAGCGGGCTTGGGCACAGATACGCAGTATTTT. This sequence encodes CAISGGLAGLGTDTQYF.

The chain combines TRBV7-8 with TRBJ2-7; D is unresolved. Between the trimmed V and J ends, which lost 5 bases and 1 base, there was a span of 9 bases. The CDR3 is made up of 13 amino acids. Germline V gene data show CDR1 as SGHVS and CDR2 as FQNEAQ. Here the CDR3 DNA reads TGTGCCAGCAGCCTTCCCCCTTCCTACGAGCAGTACTTC. It yields the protein CASSLPPSYEQYF.

The J gene is TRBJ2-2, the V gene TRBV18, with 7 bases lining up with TRBD1. This CDR3 has 17 amino acids. Germline CDR1 is KGHSH and CDR2 is LQKENI. After removal of 2 bases from V and 5 bases from J, the junction contained 11 bases not matched to a gene. Here the CDR3 reads CASSPSERGRETGELFF. The CDR3 DNA follows: TGTGCCAGCTCACCAAGCGAGAGGGGGCGCGAAACCGGGGAGCTGTTTTTT.

The V call is TRBV5-1, the J call TRBJ2-3; D may be TRBD1 (5 bases). The ends were cut back, 0 bases at V and 2 bases at J, with 7 bases in the middle. There are 14 residues in the CDR3. In germline, CDR1 is SGHRS, CDR2 YFSETQ. CDR3 sequence: CASSLDRPTDTQYF. The CDR3 DNA is TGCGCCAGCAGCTTGGACAGGCCCACAGATACGCAGTATTTT.

The chain uses TRBV30 and TRBJ1-1; 7 bases map to TRBD1. The germline gives CDR1 GTSNPN, CDR2 SVGIG (reference sequence). Losses at the gene ends were 3 bases for V and 12 bases for J; bases not matched to a gene: 13. CDR3 length: 13 residues. CDR3 region: CAWRGRQGTGTFF. CDR3 nucleotide sequence: TGTGCCTGGAGGGGTCGACAGGGTACGGGGACTTTCTTT.

This chain connects TRBV7-2 to TRBJ1-5, with D hard to call. CDR3 length: 13 residues. The V end lost 1 base, the J end lost 4 bases, and 5 bases lay between the germline ends. Germline CDR1 and CDR2: SGHTA and FQGNSA. As DNA, the CDR3 is TGTGCCAGCAGCTTAGTCCAGAATCAGCCCCAGCATTTT. As protein: CASSLVQNQPQHF.